The T cell receptor (beta chain) described here comes from a study of technical replicates of blood from a handful of donors. The CDR3 length is 15 residues. V lost 4 bases, J lost 5 bases, and 5 bases stayed unmatched. Germline V gene lookup returns CDR1 MGHDK and CDR2 SYGVNS. This table comes from immunoSEQ multiplex PCR, and its TCRdb copy is limited to in-frame clones, with some not included. The sample has about 73,000 clones, approximately 90% seen once. The chain couples TRBV25-1 to TRBJ1-4, with TRBD1 matching over 9 bases. The clonotype originates from a human donor in good health. Some clones in this sample may be carry-over from other donors' samples. The sample comprised PBMCs. The CDR3 sequence: CASSAPGQGNEKLFF. CDR3 nucleotides: TGTGCCAGCAGTGCACCGGGACAGGGAAATGAAAAACTGTTTTTT.